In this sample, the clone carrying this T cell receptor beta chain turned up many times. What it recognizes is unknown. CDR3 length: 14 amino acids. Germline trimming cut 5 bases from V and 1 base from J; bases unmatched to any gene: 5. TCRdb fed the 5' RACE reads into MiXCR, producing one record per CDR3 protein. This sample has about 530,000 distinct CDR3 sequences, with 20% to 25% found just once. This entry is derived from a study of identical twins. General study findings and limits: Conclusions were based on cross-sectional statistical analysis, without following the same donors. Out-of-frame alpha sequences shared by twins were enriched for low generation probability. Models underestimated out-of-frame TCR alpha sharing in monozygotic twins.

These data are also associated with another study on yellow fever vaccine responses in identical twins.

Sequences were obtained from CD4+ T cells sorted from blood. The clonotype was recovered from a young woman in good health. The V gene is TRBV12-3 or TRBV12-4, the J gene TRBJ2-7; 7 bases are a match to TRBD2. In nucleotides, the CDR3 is TGTGCCAGCAGTCGAGGCGGGAGTTCCTACGAGCAGTACTTC. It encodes CASSRGGSSYEQYF.